A selection of T cell receptor beta chains follows, all from one sample in a study of T cell responses to AZD1222 COVID-19 vaccine. The repertoire was sequenced with immunoSEQ multiplex PCR; TCRdb's copy has only in-frame clones and lacks some. The sample consists of about 100,000 clones, 87% of them appearing once. The sequencing used peripheral blood, collected on day 0 of AZD1222 vaccination. The origin of the receptors is an adult in good health. CDR3s include the opening cysteine and the closing phenylalanine or tryptophan. A D gene is named only where the DNA matches it firmly. Some rows mark clone size as missing; the rest say once, few, many or name a class of expanded clone.

D	V	J	size	CDR3	DNA
-	TRBV6-5	TRBJ1-1	-	CASSRKGNTEAFF	TGTGCCAGCTCGAGGAAGGGTAACACTGAAGCTTTCTTT
TRBD1	TRBV24-1	TRBJ2-3	-	CAPKDRLTDTQYF	TGTGCCCCAAAGGACAGGCTCACAGATACGCAGTATTTT
-	TRBV3-1/TRBV3-2	TRBJ1-6	-	CASSQDVPGTYSNSPLHF	TGTGCCAGCAGCCAAGATGTGCCCGGGACCTACTCTAATTCACCCCTCCACTTT
-	TRBV7-7	TRBJ2-7	-	CASSPGTATYEQYF	TGTGCCAGCAGCCCAGGGACTGCAACCTACGAGCAGTACTTC
TRBD2	TRBV7-2	TRBJ2-5	-	CASSLVSGRAAETQYF	TGTGCCAGCAGCTTAGTTAGCGGGAGGGCCGCAGAGACCCAGTACTTC
-	TRBV29-1	TRBJ1-2	-	CSVRQSVNYGYTF	TGCAGCGTTAGACAATCGGTTAACTATGGCTACACCTTC
-	TRBV12-3/TRBV12-4	TRBJ1-1	once	CASTQGLAEAFF	TGTGCCAGCACTCAGGGGTTGGCTGAAGCTTTCTTT
TRBD1	TRBV5-4	TRBJ2-1	-	CASSLGTGAYNEQFF	TGTGCCAGCAGCTTGGGAACAGGGGCCTACAATGAGCAGTTCTTC
TRBD1	TRBV5-6	TRBJ1-5	-	CASTLTGAPNQPQHF	TGTGCCAGCACCTTGACAGGGGCCCCCAATCAGCCCCAGCATTTT
-	TRBV18	TRBJ1-1	few	CASSPNPTGTNTEAFF	TGTGCCAGCTCACCCAACCCCACAGGAACGAACACTGAAGCTTTCTTT
-	TRBV19	TRBJ2-1	-	CASSWQAGGMDEQFF	TGTGCCAGCAGTTGGCAAGCGGGCGGGATGGATGAGCAGTTCTTC
-	TRBV10-3	TRBJ1-2	-	CATQGPNYGYTF	TGTGCCACGCAGGGACCGAACTATGGCTACACCTTC
-	TRBV7-9	TRBJ1-1	-	CASSLSPESEAFF	TGTGCCAGCAGCTTATCTCCCGAGTCTGAAGCTTTCTTT
TRBD1	TRBV6-1	TRBJ1-2	once	CASSDLGQGGGYTF	TGTGCCAGCAGTGACCTCGGACAGGGGGGAGGCTACACCTTC
-	TRBV11-2	TRBJ1-3	-	CASRSEGYTIYF	TGTGCCAGCAGATCAGAGGGGTACACCATATATTTT
-	TRBV5-6	TRBJ1-6	once	CASSPRQVSYNSPLHF	TGTGCCAGCAGCCCCCGACAGGTCTCCTATAATTCACCCCTCCACTTT
-	TRBV27	TRBJ1-2	-	CASSPNREGGYTF	TGTGCCAGCAGTCCCAACAGGGAGGGCGGCTACACCTTC
TRBD2	TRBV27	TRBJ2-3	-	CASSLSGTTSTDTQYF	TGTGCCAGCAGTTTATCCGGGACTACTAGCACAGATACGCAGTATTTT
-	TRBV24-1	TRBJ2-2	-	CATSDTTGKNTGELFF	TGTGCCACCAGTGATACCACAGGGAAGAACACCGGGGAGCTGTTTTTT
TRBD2	TRBV6-5	TRBJ2-3	-	CAGVSGRVGTDTQYF	TGTGCTGGGGTGAGCGGGAGGGTGGGCACAGATACGCAGTATTTT
TRBD2	TRBV4-2	TRBJ2-1	-	CASSPRLGGEQFF	TGTGCCAGCAGCCCCCGACTGGGAGGGGAGCAGTTCTTC
TRBD2	TRBV11-2	TRBJ2-7	-	CASSRRGGQYF	TGTGCCAGCAGCCGACGGGGGGGGCAGTACTTC
TRBD2	TRBV28	TRBJ2-2	-	CASGSGGRTGELFF	TGTGCCAGCGGTAGCGGGGGAAGAACCGGGGAGCTGTTTTTT
-	TRBV5-1	TRBJ2-3	once	CASSFIAERTDTQYF	TGCGCCAGCAGCTTCATAGCGGAACGAACAGATACGCAGTATTTT
-	TRBV5-1	TRBJ1-4	-	CASSPFRDGTNEKLFF	TGCGCCAGCAGCCCTTTTAGGGACGGTACTAATGAAAAACTGTTTTTT
-	TRBV7-9	TRBJ1-6	-	CASSLVQGSSNSPLHF	TGTGCCAGCAGCTTAGTTCAGGGTTCGTCAAATTCACCCCTCCACTTT
TRBD2	TRBV6-5	TRBJ2-1	-	CASSQTSAAYNEQFF	TGTGCCAGCAGTCAGACTAGCGCGGCATACAATGAGCAGTTCTTC
TRBD1	TRBV2	TRBJ1-5	few	CACRGYSQPQHF	TGTGCCTGCAGGGGGTATAGTCAGCCCCAGCATTTT
-	TRBV18	TRBJ1-3	-	CASSPGTARNTIYF	TGTGCCAGCTCACCAGGGACCGCTAGAAACACCATATATTTT
-	TRBV7-9	TRBJ1-3	-	CASSLSGRNTIYF	TGTGCCAGCAGCTTAAGCGGACGAAACACCATATATTTT
-	TRBV28	TRBJ1-2	-	CASSLGPYGYTF	TGTGCCAGCAGCCTGGGACCGTATGGCTACACCTTC
-	TRBV11-2	TRBJ1-1	once	CASSVGLNTEAFF	TGTGCCAGCAGCGTGGGTCTGAACACTGAAGCTTTCTTT
-	TRBV5-1	TRBJ2-5	once	CASSTGGVRETQYF	TGCGCCAGCAGTACCGGAGGGGTGAGAGAGACCCAGTACTTC
-	TRBV6-2/TRBV6-3	TRBJ2-2	-	CASSTQTDYTGELFF	TGTGCCAGCAGTACCCAGACAGACTACACCGGGGAGCTGTTTTTT
-	TRBV6-5	TRBJ2-7	once	CASSYQPNQGYEQYF	TGTGCCAGCAGTTACCAACCCAACCAGGGGTACGAGCAGTACTTC
-	TRBV6-5	TRBJ2-3	-	CASSYFASSTDTQYF	TGTGCCAGCAGTTACTTTGCGAGTAGCACAGATACGCAGTATTTT
-	TRBV11-2	TRBJ1-5	-	CASSPGSGSQPQHF	TGTGCCAGCAGCCCCGGGTCTGGGTCTCAGCCCCAGCATTTT
-	TRBV5-6	TRBJ1-6	-	CASSLLTNSPLHF	TGTGCCAGCAGCCTACTTACTAATTCACCCCTCCACTTT
-	TRBV2	TRBJ2-3	once	CASSDQGGPDTQYF	TGTGCCAGCAGTGACCAGGGGGGCCCCGATACGCAGTATTTT
TRBD1	TRBV18	TRBJ1-1	-	CASSRTGVGDTEAFF	TGTGCCAGCTCACGAACAGGGGTTGGGGACACTGAAGCTTTCTTT
-	TRBV9	TRBJ1-6	-	CASSVVDSSPLHF	TGTGCCAGCAGCGTAGTGGACAGCTCACCCCTCCACTTT
-	TRBV7-9	TRBJ2-4	-	CASSREAKNIQYF	TGTGCCAGCAGCCGGGAAGCCAAAAACATTCAGTACTTC
-	TRBV6-1	TRBJ1-1	-	CASSEKVITEAFF	TGTGCCAGCAGTGAAAAGGTGATAACTGAAGCTTTCTTT
-	TRBV19	TRBJ2-1	-	CASSRKVSYNEQFF	TGTGCCAGTAGTCGGAAGGTCTCCTACAATGAGCAGTTCTTC
TRBD2	TRBV6-5	TRBJ2-3	-	CASISRGGGTDTQYF	TGTGCCAGCATCTCTCGCGGGGGGGGCACAGATACGCAGTATTTT
-	TRBV7-3	TRBJ1-5	-	CASSLDRDQPQHF	TGTGCCAGCAGCCTCGACAGAGATCAGCCCCAGCATTTT
TRBD1	TRBV27	TRBJ1-2	-	CASRRSTGGFLIPNYGYTF	TGTGCCAGCAGACGGTCAACAGGGGGCTTTTTAATTCCTAACTATGGCTACACCTTC
-	TRBV3-1/TRBV3-2	TRBJ1-2	-	CASSLDGYGYTF	TGTGCCAGCAGCCTCGACGGGTATGGCTACACCTTC